The 5 T cell receptor beta chains given below trace back to one sample, sequenced in a study of molecular identifiers for immune sequencing clone quantification. TCRdb fed the PCR reads into MiXCR, producing one record per CDR3 protein. The table includes more than 550,000 distinct CDR3 sequences, approximately 24% detected once. Sequenced: naive CD8+ T cells from blood, with Jurkat cell RNA spiked in. Subset noted: FACS-sorted CD8+CD4-CCR7+CD45RA+ naive T cells. These receptor sequences come from a human donor in good health. Some libraries in this study had Jurkat cell RNA spiked in.

This sequence joins TRBV10-3 and TRBJ2-7, with D possibly being TRBD1 (5 bases). Germline lookup yields CDR1 ENHRY and CDR2 SYGVKD. CDR3 size: 14 residues. V was pared by 5 bases and J by 5 bases, with 16 bases between. The CDR3 is CAISNWGATHEQYF. The CDR3 nucleotides read TGTGCCATCAGTAATTGGGGCGCAACTCACGAGCAGTACTTC.

The rearrangement links TRBV6-5 to TRBJ2-5, with 8 bases matching TRBD1. This CDR3 is built from 17 residues. Germline loops: CDR1 MNHEY, CDR2 SVGAGI. With V trimmed by 1 base and J by 2 bases, 9 bases remained unmatched. The CDR3 DNA reads TGTGCCAGCAGTTACTTGAATCACCGGGACAGGCAAGAGACCCAGTACTTC. Protein product: CASSYLNHRDRQETQYF.

With regard to this clonotype: This CDR3 is missing its conserved last phenylalanine or tryptophan, likely due to a read error. This chain joins TRBV5-3 and TRBJ2-7; 8 nucleotides match TRBD2. TRBV5-3 is an ORF; its function is uncertain. Trimming removed 8 bases from V and 2 bases from J; junction bases left unmatched: 15. The CDR3 totals 16 residues. The CDR3 sequence is CASSTTTRGGPYEQYL. The CDR3 nucleotides are TGTGCCAGCAGCACAACTACTCGGGGGGGGCCCTACGAGCAGTACTTA.

The V gene is TRBV2, the J gene TRBJ2-1, with 12 bases matching TRBD2. The trim removed 7 bases at V and 10 bases at J, leaving 8 bases unmatched. Germline V CDR1 and CDR2: SNHLY, FYNNEI. The CDR3 extends over 14 amino acids. The CDR3 region has the DNA TGTGCCAGCACAGATAGACTAGCGGGGGTAGAGCAGTTCTTC. Its protein is CASTDRLAGVEQFF.

This clonotype was found once. One end of the junction does not line up with germline, which may come from a read error. V gene TRBV5-3 combines with J gene TRBJ1-3; the match to TRBD1 covers 8 bases. TRBV5-3 is identified as an open reading frame with a role that is uncertain. CDR3 length equals 16 residues. The CDR3 is CASSYADRGYGNTIYF. CDR3 DNA sequence: TGTGCCAGCAGCTACGCCGACAGGGGATATGGAAACACCATATATTTT.